This T cell receptor (beta chain) was observed in a study of T cells in Graves' hyperthyroidism and ophthalmopathy. RNA transcripts were the template for amplifying TCR beta CDR3 regions. The HTBI primer set drove a first-round RT-PCR of the TCR CDR3. TCRdb analysed the multiplex PCR reads with MiXCR anew, one entry per CDR3 protein. The table includes about 260,000 distinct CDR3 sequences, 20% to 25% detected once. Trimming cost V 0 bases and J 5 bases, with 15 bases left between them. Germline V gives CDR1 KGHDR, CDR2 SFDVKD. There are 17 residues in the CDR3. This clonotype was counted only a few times.

The V gene is TRBV24-1, the J gene TRBJ2-2, with a weak D call TRBD2 (6 bases). The receptor comes from a man aged 25 to 40 with Graves' ophthalmopathy. Input material: blood. As DNA, the CDR3 is TGTGCCACCAGTGATTTGTCTAGCGTTCATGCTACCGGGGAGCTGTTTTTT. Protein sequence: CATSDLSSVHATGELFF.